This T cell receptor beta chain was captured in a study of blood T cell repertoires in COVID-19. Study at large: Some COVID-19 samples were acute and others convalescent; all came from the United States, Italy and Spain. The cDNA or gDNA used as material had been derived from T cells, B-cell-depleted T cells, or PBMCs.

From germline, CDR1 is LNHDA and CDR2 SQIVND (reference sequence). V shed 1 base and J shed 1 base, with 11 bases lying between them. This CDR3 is 16 amino acids long. Only a few counts were recorded for this clone. Methods used by the authors: Reference gene primer amplification in the assay estimated nucleated cell counts. Only in-frame clones appear in the TCRdb table, and some are missing; sequencing was by immunoSEQ multiplex PCR. V and J calls and clone size come straight from that table; D and trimming were deduced from the DNA. The sample has 200,000 to 300,000 clones; more than 75% are singletons.

Sequencing used peripheral blood. The J gene is TRBJ2-4, the V gene TRBV19, with D possibly matching TRBD2 (6 bases). The receptor was derived from a woman aged 50 to 65 with acute or convalescent COVID-19. Written as DNA, the CDR3 is TGTGCCAGTAGTATAGGCGCAGGGAGGGCCAAAAACATTCAGTACTTC. As protein: CASSIGAGRAKNIQYF.